This T cell receptor (beta chain) originates from a study of shared clonotypes between healthy human individuals. There are 14 residues in the CDR3. V shed 3 bases and J shed 2 bases, with 8 bases lying between them. CDR1 MGHRA and CDR2 YSYEKL come from the germline V gene. This table comes from immunoSEQ multiplex PCR, and its TCRdb copy is limited to in-frame clones, with some not included. The table includes hundreds of thousands of clones, roughly 95% detected once. CD45RO-negative, CCR7-positively selected cells formed the naive CD8 fraction, excluding terminally differentiated effector memory CD45RA+ cells.

Sample: naive CD8+ T cells sorted from blood. J is TRBJ2-1 and V is TRBV4-1, with D possibly called TRBD1 or TRBD2 (6 bases each). The sequence was obtained from a woman aged 25 to 39 in good health. The CDR3 DNA is TGCGCCAGCAGCCATCGGGGGCCCTACAATGAGCAGTTCTTC. Residues: CASSHRGPYNEQFF.